Below, one TCR beta chain is given with its context. Its specificity is unknown. The sample belongs to a study of blood T cells in healthy people across ages. Study-wide results and limits: Age brought a roughly linear fall in TCR beta diversity measured per million T cells.

It was with a sample-barcoded 5' primer and a J-beta primer mix that a second PCR of about 6 to 11 cycles was run. TCRdb fed the 5' RACE reads into MiXCR, producing one record per CDR3 protein. The sample yields about 620,000 distinct CDR3 sequences, roughly 21% seen once. Germline CDR1 SGDLS, CDR2 YYNGEE. This CDR3 spans 16 amino acids. V was clipped by 0 bases and J by 0 bases, with 7 bases between them. This sequence joins TRBV9 and TRBJ2-6, with no clear D. The sequencing input was blood. The sequence derives from a man between 65 and 85 years old in good health. The CDR3: CASSVDRFSGANVLTF. In DNA form, the CDR3 reads TGTGCCAGCAGCGTAGATCGGTTCTCTGGGGCCAACGTCCTGACTTTC.